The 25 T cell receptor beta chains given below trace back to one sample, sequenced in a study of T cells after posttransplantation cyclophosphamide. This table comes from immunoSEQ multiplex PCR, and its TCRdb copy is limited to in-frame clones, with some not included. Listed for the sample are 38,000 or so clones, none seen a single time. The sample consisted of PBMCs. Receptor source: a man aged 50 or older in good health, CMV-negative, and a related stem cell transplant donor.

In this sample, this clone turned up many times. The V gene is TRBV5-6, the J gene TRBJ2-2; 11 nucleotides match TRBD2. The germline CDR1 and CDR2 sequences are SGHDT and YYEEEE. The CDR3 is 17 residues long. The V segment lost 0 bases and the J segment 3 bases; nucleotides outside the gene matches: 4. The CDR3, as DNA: TGTGCCAGCAGCTTGGGACTAGCGGGGACATACACCGGGGAGCTGTTTTTT. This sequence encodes CASSLGLAGTYTGELFF.

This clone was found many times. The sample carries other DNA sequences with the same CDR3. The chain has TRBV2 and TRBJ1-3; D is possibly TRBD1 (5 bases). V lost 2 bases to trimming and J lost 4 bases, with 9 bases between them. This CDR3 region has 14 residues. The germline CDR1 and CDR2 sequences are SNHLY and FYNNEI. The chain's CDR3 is CASSEPRAGNTIYF. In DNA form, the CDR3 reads TGTGCCAGCAGTGAACCCAGGGCCGGAAACACCATATATTTT.

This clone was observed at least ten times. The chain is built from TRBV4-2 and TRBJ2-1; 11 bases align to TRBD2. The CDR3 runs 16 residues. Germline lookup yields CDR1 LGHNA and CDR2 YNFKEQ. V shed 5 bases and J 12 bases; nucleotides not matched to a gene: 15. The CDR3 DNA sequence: TGTGCCAGCAGCTCACTCAAACTAGCGGGAGAGGATCGGCAGTTCTTC. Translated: CASSSLKLAGEDRQFF.

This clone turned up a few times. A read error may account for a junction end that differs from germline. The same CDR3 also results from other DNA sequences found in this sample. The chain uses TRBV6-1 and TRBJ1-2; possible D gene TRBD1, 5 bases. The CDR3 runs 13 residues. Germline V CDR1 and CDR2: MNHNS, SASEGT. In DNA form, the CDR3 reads TGCGCCAGCAGTGCCAGGGTTCGGGCTGGCTACACCTTC. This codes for CASSARVRAGYTF.

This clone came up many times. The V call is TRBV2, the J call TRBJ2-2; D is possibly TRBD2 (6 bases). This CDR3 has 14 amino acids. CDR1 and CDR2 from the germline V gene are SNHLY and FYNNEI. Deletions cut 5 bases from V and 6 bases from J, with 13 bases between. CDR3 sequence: CASSRDSIAGELFF. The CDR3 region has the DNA TGTGCCAGCAGTCGGGACTCTATAGCCGGGGAGCTGTTTTTT.

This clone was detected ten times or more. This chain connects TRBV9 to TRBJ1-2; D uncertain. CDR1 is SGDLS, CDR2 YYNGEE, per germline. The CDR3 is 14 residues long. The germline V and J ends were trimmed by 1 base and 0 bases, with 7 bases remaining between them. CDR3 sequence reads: CASSVTEANYGYTF. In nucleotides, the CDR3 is TGTGCCAGCAGCGTAACAGAAGCTAACTATGGCTACACCTTC.

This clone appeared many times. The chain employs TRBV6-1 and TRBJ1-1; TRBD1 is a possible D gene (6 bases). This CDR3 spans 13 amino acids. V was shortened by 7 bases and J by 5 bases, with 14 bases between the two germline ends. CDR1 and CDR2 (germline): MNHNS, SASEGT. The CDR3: CASKEGGNTEAFF. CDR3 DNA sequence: TGTGCCAGCAAGGAGGGGGGGAATACTGAAGCTTTCTTT.

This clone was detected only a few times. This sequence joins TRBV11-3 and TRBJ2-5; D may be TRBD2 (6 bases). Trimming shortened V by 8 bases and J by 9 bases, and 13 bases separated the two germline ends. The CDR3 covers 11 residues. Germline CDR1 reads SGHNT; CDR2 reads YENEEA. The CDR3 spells CASPGVNSQYF. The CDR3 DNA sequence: TGTGCCAGCCCGGGGGTCAACTCCCAGTACTTC.

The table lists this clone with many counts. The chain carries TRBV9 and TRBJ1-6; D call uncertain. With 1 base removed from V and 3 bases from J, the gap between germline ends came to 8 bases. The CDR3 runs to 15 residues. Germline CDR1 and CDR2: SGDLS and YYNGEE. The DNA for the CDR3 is TGTGCCAGCAGCGTACGTCCAGGCTATAATTCACCCCTCCACTTT. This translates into CASSVRPGYNSPLHF.

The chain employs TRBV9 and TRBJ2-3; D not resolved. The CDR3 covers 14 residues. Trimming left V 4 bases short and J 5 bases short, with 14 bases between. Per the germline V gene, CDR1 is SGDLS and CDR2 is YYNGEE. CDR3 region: CASSRQLAVDTQYF. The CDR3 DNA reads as TGTGCCAGCAGCCGTCAGTTGGCGGTAGATACGCAGTATTTT.

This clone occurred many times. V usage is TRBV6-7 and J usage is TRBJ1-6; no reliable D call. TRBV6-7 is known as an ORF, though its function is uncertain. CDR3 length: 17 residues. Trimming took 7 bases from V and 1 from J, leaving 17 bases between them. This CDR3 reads CASNNIVGNSYNSPLHF. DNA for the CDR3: TGTGCCAGCAATAATATCGTCGGGAATTCCTATAATTCACCCCTCCACTTT.

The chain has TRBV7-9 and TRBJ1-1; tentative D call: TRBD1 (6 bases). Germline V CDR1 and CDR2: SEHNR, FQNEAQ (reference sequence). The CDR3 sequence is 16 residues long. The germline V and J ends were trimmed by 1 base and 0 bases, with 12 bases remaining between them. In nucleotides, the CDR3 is TGTGCCAGCAGCTTAGGACAGGCCCCTATGAACACTGAAGCTTTCTTT. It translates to CASSLGQAPMNTEAFF.

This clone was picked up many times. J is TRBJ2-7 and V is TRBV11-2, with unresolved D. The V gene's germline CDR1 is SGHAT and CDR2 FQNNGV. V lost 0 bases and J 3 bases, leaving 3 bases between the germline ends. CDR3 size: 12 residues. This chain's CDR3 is CASSLDGYEQYF. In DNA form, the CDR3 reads TGTGCCAGCAGCTTAGACGGCTACGAGCAGTACTTC. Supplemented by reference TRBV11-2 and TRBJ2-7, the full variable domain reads EAGVAQSPRYKIIEKRQSVAFWCNPISGHATLYWYQQILGQGPKLLIQFQNNGVVDDSQLPKDRFSAERLKGVDSTLKIQPAKLEDSAVYLCASSLDGYEQYFGPGTRLTVT.

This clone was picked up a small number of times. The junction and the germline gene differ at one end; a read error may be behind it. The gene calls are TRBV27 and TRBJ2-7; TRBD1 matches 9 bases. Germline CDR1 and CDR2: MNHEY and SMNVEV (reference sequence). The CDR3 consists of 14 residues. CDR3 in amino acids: CTSSLTGQGNKQYF. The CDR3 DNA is TGTACCAGCAGTCTGACGGGACAGGGTAACAAGCAGTACTTC.

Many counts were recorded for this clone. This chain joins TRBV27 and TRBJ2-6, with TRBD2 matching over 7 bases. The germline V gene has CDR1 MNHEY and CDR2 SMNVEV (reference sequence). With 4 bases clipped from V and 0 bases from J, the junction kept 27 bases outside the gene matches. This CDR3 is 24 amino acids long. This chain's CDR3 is CASSWGGTRAGTATFYSGANVLTF. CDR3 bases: TGTGCCAGCAGTTGGGGAGGGACGAGGGCCGGAACCGCTACGTTCTACTCTGGGGCCAACGTCCTGACTTTC.

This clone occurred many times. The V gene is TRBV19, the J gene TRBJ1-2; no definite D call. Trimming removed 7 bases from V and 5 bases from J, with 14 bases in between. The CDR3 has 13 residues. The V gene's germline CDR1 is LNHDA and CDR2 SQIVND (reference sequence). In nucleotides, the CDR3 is TGTGCCAGTACGCTCGGGAGTAGATATGGCTACACCTTC. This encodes CASTLGSRYGYTF.

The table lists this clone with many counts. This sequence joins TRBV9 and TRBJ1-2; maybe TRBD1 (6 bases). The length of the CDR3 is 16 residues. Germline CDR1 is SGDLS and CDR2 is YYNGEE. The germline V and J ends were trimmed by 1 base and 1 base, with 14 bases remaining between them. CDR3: CASSVKQGGNNYGYTF. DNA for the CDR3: TGTGCCAGCAGCGTAAAACAGGGAGGGAATAACTATGGCTACACCTTC. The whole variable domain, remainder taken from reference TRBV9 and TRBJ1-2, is DSGVTQTPKHLITATGQRVTLRCSPRSGDLSVYWYQQSLDQGLQFLIQYYNGEERAKGNILERFSAQQFPDLHSELNLSSLELGDSALYFCASSVKQGGNNYGYTFGSGTRLTVV.

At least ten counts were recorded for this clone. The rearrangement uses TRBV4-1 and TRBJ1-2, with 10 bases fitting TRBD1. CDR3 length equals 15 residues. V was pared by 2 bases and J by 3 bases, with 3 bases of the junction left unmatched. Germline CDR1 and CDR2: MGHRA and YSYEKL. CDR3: CASSQRQGADYGYTF. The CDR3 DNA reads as TGCGCCAGCAGCCAACGACAGGGGGCTGACTATGGCTACACCTTC.

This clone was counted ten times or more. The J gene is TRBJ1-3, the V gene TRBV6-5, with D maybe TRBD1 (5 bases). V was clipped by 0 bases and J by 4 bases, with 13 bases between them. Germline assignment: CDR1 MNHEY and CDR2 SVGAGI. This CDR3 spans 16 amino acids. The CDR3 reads CASSYSGHAGGNTIYF. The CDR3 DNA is TGTGCCAGCAGTTACTCCGGACACGCAGGGGGAAACACCATATATTTT.

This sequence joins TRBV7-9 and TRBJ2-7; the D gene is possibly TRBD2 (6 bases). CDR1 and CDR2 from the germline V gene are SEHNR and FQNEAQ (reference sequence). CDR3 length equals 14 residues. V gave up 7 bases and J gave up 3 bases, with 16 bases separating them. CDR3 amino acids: CASTSPDGGYEQYF. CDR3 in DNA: TGTGCCAGCACCTCCCCGGACGGGGGCTACGAGCAGTACTTC.

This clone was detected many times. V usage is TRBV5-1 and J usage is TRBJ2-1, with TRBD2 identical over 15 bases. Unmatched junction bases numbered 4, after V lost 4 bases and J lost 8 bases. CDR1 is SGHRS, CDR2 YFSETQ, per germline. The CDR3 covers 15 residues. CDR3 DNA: TGCGCCAGCAGCCCGGGACTAGCGGGGGGACATGAGCAGTTCTTC. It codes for CASSPGLAGGHEQFF.

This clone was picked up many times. The CDR3 coding sequence is TGTGCCAGCTCACCAGACAGCTCCCAGCCCCAGCATTTT. The encoded protein is CASSPDSSQPQHF. The chain has TRBV18 and TRBJ1-5; possible D gene TRBD1, 5 bases. Germline V lookup: CDR1 KGHSH, CDR2 LQKENI. Trimming shortened V by 2 bases and J by 7 bases, and 9 bases separated the two germline ends. This CDR3 has 13 amino acids.

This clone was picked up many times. The CDR3 sequence is CASSSKATGGSNEQFF. The DNA of the CDR3 is TGCGCCAGCAGCTCGAAGGCGACAGGTGGAAGCAATGAGCAGTTCTTC. The chain links TRBV5-1 to TRBJ2-1, with D maybe TRBD1 (6 bases). From germline, CDR1 is SGHRS and CDR2 YFSETQ. The CDR3 runs 16 residues. V was pared by 3 bases and J by 6 bases, with 19 bases between.

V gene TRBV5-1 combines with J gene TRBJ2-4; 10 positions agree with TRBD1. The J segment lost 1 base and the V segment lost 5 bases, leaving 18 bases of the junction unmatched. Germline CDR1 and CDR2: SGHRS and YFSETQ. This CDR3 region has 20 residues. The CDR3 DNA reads TGCGCCAGCAGTGACCCACCGGGACAGGGGAACGTAAGGGCCAAAAACATTCAGTACTTC. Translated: CASSDPPGQGNVRAKNIQYF. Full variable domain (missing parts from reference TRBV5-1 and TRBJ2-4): KAGVTQTPRYLIKTRGQQVTLSCSPISGHRSVSWYQQTPGQGLQFLFEYFSETQRNKGNFPGRFSGRQFSNSRSEMNVSTLELGDSALYLCASSDPPGQGNVRAKNIQYFGAGTRLSVL.

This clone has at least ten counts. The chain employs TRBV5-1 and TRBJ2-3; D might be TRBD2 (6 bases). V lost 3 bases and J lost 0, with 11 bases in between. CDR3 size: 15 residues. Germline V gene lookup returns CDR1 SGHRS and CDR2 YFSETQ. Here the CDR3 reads CASSSGTSSTDTQYF. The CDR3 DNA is TGCGCCAGCAGCTCCGGGACTTCTAGCACAGATACGCAGTATTTT. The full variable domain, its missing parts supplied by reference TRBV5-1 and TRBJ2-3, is KAGVTQTPRYLIKTRGQQVTLSCSPISGHRSVSWYQQTPGQGLQFLFEYFSETQRNKGNFPGRFSGRQFSNSRSEMNVSTLELGDSALYLCASSSGTSSTDTQYFGPGTRLTVL.